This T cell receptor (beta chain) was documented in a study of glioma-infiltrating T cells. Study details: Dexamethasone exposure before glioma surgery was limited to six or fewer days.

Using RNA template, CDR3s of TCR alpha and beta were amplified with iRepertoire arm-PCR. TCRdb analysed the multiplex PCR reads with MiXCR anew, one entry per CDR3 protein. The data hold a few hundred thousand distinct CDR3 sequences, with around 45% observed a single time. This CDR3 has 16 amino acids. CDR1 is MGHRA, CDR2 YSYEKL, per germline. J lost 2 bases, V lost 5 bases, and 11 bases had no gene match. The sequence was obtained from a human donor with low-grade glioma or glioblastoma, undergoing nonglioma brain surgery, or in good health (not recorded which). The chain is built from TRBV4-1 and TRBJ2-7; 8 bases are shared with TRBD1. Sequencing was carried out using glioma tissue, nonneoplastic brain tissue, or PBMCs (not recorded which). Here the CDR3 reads CASSYTAGTGPYEQYF. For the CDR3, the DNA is TGCGCCAGCAGCTATACCGCCGGGACAGGACCCTACGAGCAGTACTTC.